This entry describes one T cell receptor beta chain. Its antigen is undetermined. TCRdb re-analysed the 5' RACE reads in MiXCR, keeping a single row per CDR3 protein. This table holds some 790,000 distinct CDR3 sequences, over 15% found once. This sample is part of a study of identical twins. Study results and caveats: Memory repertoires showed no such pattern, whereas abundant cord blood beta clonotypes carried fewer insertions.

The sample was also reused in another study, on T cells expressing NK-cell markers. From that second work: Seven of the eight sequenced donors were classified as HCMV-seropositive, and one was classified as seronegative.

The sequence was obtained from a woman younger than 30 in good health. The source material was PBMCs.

The CDR3 nucleotides read TGTGCCAGCAGCGTAGCTCTAGCGACTAGCACAGATACGCAGTATTTT. Translated, it gives CASSVALATSTDTQYF. The chain couples TRBV9 to TRBJ2-3; weak D call: TRBD2 (6 bases). The CDR3 contains 16 residues. Trimming took 0 bases from V and 0 from J, leaving 11 bases between them. Germline CDR1 and CDR2: SGDLS and YYNGEE.